This T cell receptor beta chain was profiled in a study of control samples from healthy donors and cancer patients. The method was immunoSEQ multiplex PCR; TCRdb's version includes in-frame clones alone and lacks a portion of them. The repertoire holds more than 65,000 clones, about 90% seen once, with under 2.5% in the top ten. V shed 8 bases and J shed 2 bases, with 16 bases lying between them. Germline CDR1 SNHLY, CDR2 FYNNEI. The CDR3 consists of 14 residues. This clone has only one observation. The origin of this receptor is an older woman with head and neck cancer. This chain connects TRBV2 to TRBJ2-7; D unclear. Sequencing was carried out using PBMCs. CDR3 in amino acids: CASRGWALTYEQYF. The DNA of the CDR3 is TGTGCCAGCCGCGGCTGGGCTTTGACCTACGAGCAGTACTTC.